These 2 T cell receptor beta chains came from one sample sequenced in a study of blood T cell repertoires in COVID-19. TCRdb keeps only in-frame clones here, not all; method: immunoSEQ multiplex PCR. Of some 370,000 clones listed, around 90% are singletons. Sequencing was carried out using peripheral blood. These receptors were collected from a man aged 35 to 55 with acute or convalescent COVID-19.

The chain recombines TRBV24-1 with TRBJ2-3, with D tentatively TRBD2 (6 bases). Per germline, CDR1 KGHDR and CDR2 SFDVKD. This CDR3 region has 15 residues. V gave up 4 bases and J gave up 6 bases, with 16 bases separating them. Written as DNA, the CDR3 is TGTGCCACCAGTGACCGCGCCGTAGGGAGGGATACGCAGTATTTT. It encodes CATSDRAVGRDTQYF.

This clone was detected once. The CDR3 DNA reads as TGTGCCAGCCAAGTGGGGAGGTCGGCCACAGATACGCAGTATTTT. The encoded protein is CASQVGRSATDTQYF. The chain combines TRBV27 with TRBJ2-3; possibly TRBD2 for D (6 bases). The CDR3 loop spans 15 amino acids. Trimming removed 8 bases at V and 2 bases at J, with 17 bases between. Germline V gene sequence: CDR1 MNHEY, CDR2 SMNVEV (reference sequence).